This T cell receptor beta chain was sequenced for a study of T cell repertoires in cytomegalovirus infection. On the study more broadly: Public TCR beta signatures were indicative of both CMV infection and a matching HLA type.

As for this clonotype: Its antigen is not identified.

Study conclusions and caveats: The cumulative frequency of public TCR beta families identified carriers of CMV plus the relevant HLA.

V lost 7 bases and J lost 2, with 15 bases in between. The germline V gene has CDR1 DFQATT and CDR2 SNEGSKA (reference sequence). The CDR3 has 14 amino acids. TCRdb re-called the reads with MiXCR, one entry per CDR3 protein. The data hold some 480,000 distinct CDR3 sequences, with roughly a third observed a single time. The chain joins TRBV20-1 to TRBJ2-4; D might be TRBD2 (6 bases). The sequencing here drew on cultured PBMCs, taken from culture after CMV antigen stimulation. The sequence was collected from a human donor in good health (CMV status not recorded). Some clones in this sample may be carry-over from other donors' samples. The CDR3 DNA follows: TGCAGTGGGGGCGGAGGGGTGACCAAAAACATTCAGTACTTC. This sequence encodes CSGGGGVTKNIQYF.